These 8 T cell receptor beta chains originate from one sample sequenced in a study of OX40 agonist ivuxolimab in advanced cancers. Clones were read by immunoSEQ multiplex PCR, and TCRdb kept only the in-frame ones, dropping some. The sample includes around 72,000 clones, over 70% seen only once; the top ten take 5%. Specimen: CD4+ or CD8+ T cells sorted from blood, collected in a trial of the OX40 agonist ivuxolimab. The receptors stem from an adult with an advanced solid tumor such as melanoma, head and neck, liver or kidney cancer.

This clone has just one count. The V gene is TRBV6-1, the J gene TRBJ1-5; maybe TRBD1 (6 bases). Trimming shortened V by 3 bases and J by 4 bases, and 7 bases separated the two germline ends. CDR3 length: 13 amino acids. The V gene's germline CDR1 is MNHNS and CDR2 SASEGT. The CDR3: CASSDQGNQPQHF. DNA of the CDR3: TGTGCCAGCAGTGACCAGGGGAATCAGCCCCAGCATTTT.

V and J are TRBV11-2 and TRBJ2-1; TRBD2 aligns across 9 bases. CDR3 length: 11 amino acids. With 8 bases clipped from V and 13 bases from J, the junction kept 6 bases outside the gene matches. The germline V gene has CDR1 SGHAT and CDR2 FQNNGV. The CDR3 here is CASLAGQVQFF. The CDR3 region has the DNA TGTGCCAGCCTAGCGGGGCAGGTTCAGTTCTTC.

The rearrangement uses TRBV19 and TRBJ1-4; 9 bases agree with TRBD1. The CDR3 totals 14 residues. Trimming at V came to 10 bases and at J to 3 bases, leaving 6 bases not matched to a gene. The V gene's germline CDR1 is LNHDA and CDR2 SQIVND (reference sequence). The CDR3 sequence: CATVRTGANEKLFF. CDR3 sequence (DNA): TGTGCCACCGTGAGGACAGGGGCTAATGAAAAACTGTTTTTT.

This rearrangement joins TRBV6-1 to TRBJ2-7; D gene ambiguous. Germline lookup yields CDR1 MNHNS and CDR2 SASEGT. This CDR3 is 13 amino acids long. The germline V and J ends were trimmed by 7 bases and 3 bases, with 13 bases remaining between them. The CDR3 region is CASTREEYYEQYF. CDR3 sequence (DNA): TGTGCCAGCACCCGAGAGGAGTACTACGAGCAGTACTTC.

The chain links TRBV7-2 to TRBJ2-3; D call uncertain. The CDR3 loop spans 15 amino acids. In germline, CDR1 is SGHTA, CDR2 FQGNSA. Trimming stripped 1 base from V and 8 bases from J, with 16 bases between. The CDR3 region is CASSLEAKGSLTQYF. The CDR3 nucleotides are TGTGCCAGCAGCTTAGAGGCAAAGGGATCTCTTACGCAGTATTTT.

The rearrangement uses TRBV6-1 and TRBJ2-6; D ambiguous. The CDR3 extends over 15 amino acids. V was clipped by 4 bases and J by 0 bases, with 7 bases between them. Germline V lookup: CDR1 MNHNS, CDR2 SASEGT. CDR3 in DNA: TGTGCCAGCAGTGCGGGCAACTCTGGGGCCAACGTCCTGACTTTC. The encoded protein is CASSAGNSGANVLTF.

This chain uses TRBV30 with TRBJ2-1; D unclear. The CDR3 sequence is 11 residues long. In germline, CDR1 is GTSNPN, CDR2 SVGIG (reference sequence). V dropped 1 base and J dropped 8 bases, with 6 bases sitting between them. The CDR3 region has the DNA TGTGCCTGGAGTGGGGCGGATGAGCAGTTCTTC. Its translation is CAWSGADEQFF.

In its sample, this clone was seen once. A read error may account for a junction end that differs from germline. V usage is TRBV7-7 and J usage is TRBJ2-1; 9 nucleotides agree with TRBD2. The CDR3 totals 15 residues. Germline V lookup: CDR1 SSHAT, CDR2 FNYEAQ (reference sequence). CDR3 sequence reads: CASSPKSGGQYEQFF. The CDR3 nucleotides read TGTGCTAGCAGTCCGAAAAGCGGGGGGCAATATGAGCAGTTCTTC.